A selection of T cell receptor beta chains follows, all from one sample in a study of human T cells and chemical hapten exposure. A single record per CDR3 protein comes from TCRdb applying MiXCR to the reads. The repertoire includes about 120,000 distinct CDR3 sequences, about 8.9% of them detected once, and 1.1% to 1.5% sits in the top ten. Sequenced material: whole blood. All receptors derive from a human donor in good health. Some clones in this sample may be carry-over from other donors' samples. Each CDR3 is given with its conserved first and last residue.

16	TRBV20-1	TRBJ2-1	CSARWGLAGIDNEQFF
13	TRBV27	TRBJ1-5	CASRVTARQPQHF
14	TRBV4-3	TRBJ2-7	CASSHGQGSYEQYF
13	TRBV6-2/TRBV6-3	TRBJ2-1	CASSPDHYNEQFF
13	TRBV20-1	TRBJ1-6	CSAPGGAHRALHF
17	TRBV24-1	TRBJ2-3	CATSDGQGMLLTDTQYF
14	TRBV29-1	TRBJ2-7	CSVEGQGVPYEQYF
14	TRBV20-1	TRBJ2-7	CSARPGDTSYEQYF
16	TRBV10-3	TRBJ2-3	CAIRGTDRGTTDTQYF
15	TRBV27	TRBJ2-1	CASHSGSIPRDEQFF
12	TRBV29-1	TRBJ1-2	CSVEDTDAGYTF
14	TRBV6-4	TRBJ2-1	CASSDPPALNEQFF
15	TRBV5-1	TRBJ1-5	CASSVEPGGHQPQHF
20	TRBV7-9	TRBJ2-4	CASSSPPSAGGLLAKNIQYF
14	TRBV10-3	TRBJ2-1	CAIQRELKGDEQFF
13	TRBV20-1	TRBJ1-5	CSARQDSNQPQHF
15	TRBV19	TRBJ2-7	CASSKQGAPGYEQYF
17	TRBV9	TRBJ2-7	CASSVAEAGGKPYEQYF
13	TRBV20-1	TRBJ2-2	CSAMDPGTGELFF
12	TRBV5-1	TRBJ2-1	CASSLRGQEQFF
14	TRBV5-4	TRBJ1-2	CASSLYSSNYGYTF
14	TRBV29-1	TRBJ1-4	CSVGQGATNEKLFF
14	TRBV10-3	TRBJ2-3	CAISRGLLTDTQYF
15	TRBV11-1	TRBJ1-1	CASSLVGQGETEAFF
15	TRBV19	TRBJ2-3	CASSPSRTLLDTQYF
15	TRBV5-4	TRBJ2-7	CASSLSTGTSYEQYF
16	TRBV12-3/TRBV12-4	TRBJ1-3	CASTMDGRRSGNTIYF
15	TRBV20-1	TRBJ1-3	CSVINWEVSGNTIYF
14	TRBV2	TRBJ1-2	CASSGSGGARGYTF
13	TRBV7-9	TRBJ2-7	CASREAGVYEQYF
15	TRBV10-3	TRBJ2-2	CAISADRTYTGELFF
14	TRBV20-1	TRBJ2-4	CSARSTGFRNIQYF
15	TRBV7-9	TRBJ1-3	CASSSPTESGNTIYF
15	TRBV18	TRBJ2-7	CATDPGLAGGGEQYF
13	TRBV29-1	TRBJ2-7	CSVDRAGSDEQYF